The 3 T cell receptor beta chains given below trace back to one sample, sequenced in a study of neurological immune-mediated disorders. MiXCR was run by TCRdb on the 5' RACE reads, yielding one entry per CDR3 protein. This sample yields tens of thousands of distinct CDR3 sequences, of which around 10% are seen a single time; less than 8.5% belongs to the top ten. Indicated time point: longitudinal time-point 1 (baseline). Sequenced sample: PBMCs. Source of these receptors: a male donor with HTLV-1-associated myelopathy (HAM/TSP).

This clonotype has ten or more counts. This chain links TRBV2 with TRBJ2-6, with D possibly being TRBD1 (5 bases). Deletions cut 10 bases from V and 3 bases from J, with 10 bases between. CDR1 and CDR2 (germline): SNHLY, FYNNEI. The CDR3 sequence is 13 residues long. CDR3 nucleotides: TGTGCCAACGGACAATATGGGGCCAACGTCCTGACTTTC. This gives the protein CANGQYGANVLTF.

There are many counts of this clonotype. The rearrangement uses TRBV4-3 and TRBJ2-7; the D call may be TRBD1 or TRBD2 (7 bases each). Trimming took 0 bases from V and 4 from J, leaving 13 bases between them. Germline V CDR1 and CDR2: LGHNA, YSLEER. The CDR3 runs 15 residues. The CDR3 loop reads CASSQDPGGAYEQYF. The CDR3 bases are TGCGCCAGCAGCCAAGATCCAGGGGGGGCTTACGAGCAGTACTTC.

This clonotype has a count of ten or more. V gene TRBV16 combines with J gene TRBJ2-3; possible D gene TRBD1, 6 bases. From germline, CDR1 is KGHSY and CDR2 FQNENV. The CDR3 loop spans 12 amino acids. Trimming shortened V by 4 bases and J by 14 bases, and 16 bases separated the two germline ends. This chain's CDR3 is CASSLQGNRWYF. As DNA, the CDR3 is TGTGCCAGCAGCCTACAGGGAAATCGGTGGTATTTT. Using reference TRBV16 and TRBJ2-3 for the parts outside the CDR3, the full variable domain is GEEVAQTPKHLVRGEGQKAKLYCAPIKGHSYVFWYQQVLKNEFKFLISFQNENVFDETGMPKERFSAKCLPNSPCSLEIQATKLEDSAVYFCASSLQGNRWYFGPGTRLTVL.